This T cell receptor beta chain was captured by sequencing in a study of shared clonotypes between healthy human individuals. Findings of the study overall: Sharing of clonotypes among donors was expected to vary with sequencing depth. Roughly 5% of naive CD4 clonotypes were common to a few donors. Memory subsets had estimated richness that was generally smaller than that of naive subsets.

With regard to this clone: The antigen is undetermined.

Germline V gene data show CDR1 as GTSNPN and CDR2 as SVGIG (reference sequence). V trimming: 8 bases; J trimming: 5 bases; junction bases outside the gene matches: 17. The CDR3 runs 17 residues. Original processing methods: Sequence data from immunoSEQ were junction-only and lacked quality scores; consequently, filtering differed. Repertoires were generated with immunoSEQ multiplex PCR, while TCRdb's copy carries only in-frame clones and drops some. V, J and clone size are those of that table, while D and trimming were read from the DNA. Among a few million clones listed, approximately 93% were seen once.

The receptor's source is a young man in good health. Some clones in this sample may be carry-over from other donors' samples. The V call is TRBV30, the J call TRBJ2-7, with TRBD2 matching over 14 bases. The sequencing input was naive CD4+ T cells from PBMCs. Subset defined: CD45RA+ positively selected. The CDR3 loop is CAQSVPQGLAGVHEQYF. CDR3 bases: TGTGCCCAAAGTGTTCCCCAGGGACTAGCGGGAGTTCACGAGCAGTACTTC.